This is a list of T cell receptor beta chains from one sample in a study of T cells expressing NK-cell markers. After re-calling the 5' RACE reads, TCRdb lists one entry per CDR3 protein, DNA absent. Its table records some 450,000 distinct CDR3 sequences. Material for sequencing was blood T cells: a sorted CD56 or NKG2C T cell subset, CD4+ or CD8+ T cells, or bulk PBMC T cells (not recorded which). The receptors stem from a woman between 18 and 70 years old in good health. CDR3s include the opening cysteine and the closing phenylalanine or tryptophan.

TRBV30	TRBJ2-7	13	CACVPQGTGGYYF
TRBV20-1	TRBJ1-1	13	CSAHPAGSPEAFF
TRBV28	TRBJ2-3	16	CASSLVFRGLADTQYF
TRBV19	TRBJ1-2	13	CASSSRVRDGYTF
TRBV20-1	TRBJ2-2	17	CSARPFQVSEMAGELFF
TRBV5-6	TRBJ2-3	16	CASSLPGESFTDTQYF
TRBV20-1	TRBJ2-5	14	CSASGSNAGETQYF
TRBV27	TRBJ2-7	14	CASSWDDGSYEQYF
TRBV7-2	TRBJ2-4	14	CASSLDSPLDIQYF
TRBV12-3/TRBV12-4	TRBJ1-2	14	CASSRQPVNYGYTF
TRBV5-6	TRBJ2-2	16	CASSLGARANTGELFF
TRBV5-1	TRBJ2-7	13	CASSAEVLVEQYF
TRBV7-9	TRBJ2-1	15	CASSLPQGAQDEQFF
TRBV20-1	TRBJ1-2	14	CSARAEGTGYGYTF
TRBV9	TRBJ1-5	14	CASSVGDSYQPQHF
TRBV10-3	TRBJ2-4	15	CAISESWLAKNIQYF
TRBV20-1	TRBJ2-1	15	CSAAPSPPALHEQFF
TRBV7-3	TRBJ2-1	14	CASSLALNRDEQFF
TRBV29-1	TRBJ2-3	18	CSVPPNSGRASSTDTQYF
TRBV13	TRBJ2-1	14	CASSSLAGHNEQFF
TRBV4-1	TRBJ1-4	16	CASSQVPGAANEKLFF
TRBV4-1	TRBJ2-7	15	CASSQVSGQTYEQYF
TRBV20-1	TRBJ2-7	14	CSARGDGTSYEQYF
TRBV27	TRBJ1-1	15	CASSLIPVRTTEAFF
TRBV20-1	TRBJ2-1	17	CSARSGLALSSYNEQFF
TRBV29-1	TRBJ2-5	12	CSVESRVETQYF
TRBV24-1	TRBJ2-6	18	CATSDYRDTSSGANVLTF
TRBV18	TRBJ2-1	14	CASSPFGDYNEQFF
TRBV12-3/TRBV12-4	TRBJ1-6	14	CASSWGQTNSPLHF
TRBV7-9	TRBJ2-5	14	CASSFEGSQETQYF
TRBV12-3/TRBV12-4	TRBJ1-6	16	CASTLAGGGYNSPLHF
TRBV5-6	TRBJ2-7	17	CASSLRRSGLVSYEQYF
TRBV11-2	TRBJ1-4	16	CASSSPPAGLDEKLFF
TRBV12-3/TRBV12-4	TRBJ2-5	17	CASSERVVGRPIGTQYF
TRBV15	TRBJ2-3	13	CATSRGLADTQYF
TRBV15	TRBJ1-1	14	CATTSYSGATEAFF
TRBV5-4	TRBJ2-2	16	CASSESSGRGTGELFF
TRBV12-5	TRBJ1-2	12	CASGVASYGYTF
TRBV19	TRBJ2-1	13	CATAGRGPFEQFF
TRBV10-3	TRBJ2-4	16	CAISESQTLAKNIQYF
TRBV10-3	TRBJ1-1	13	CAISETSHTEAFF
TRBV28	TRBJ2-7	16	CASSLYGTGVGDEQYF
TRBV4-2	TRBJ2-1	16	CASSFGTSGGGDEQFF
TRBV11-1	TRBJ2-2	18	CASSHTRGSRPNTGELFF
TRBV7-8	TRBJ2-1	13	CASRPTRVNEQFF
TRBV5-1	TRBJ2-7	15	CASSLEVGSSYEQYF
TRBV7-3	TRBJ2-1	16	CASSPTGTSGVNEQFF
TRBV6-1	TRBJ2-5	16	CASSRPLRGARETQYF
TRBV7-9	TRBJ2-3	14	CASSFDRDTDTQYF
TRBV29-1	TRBJ2-3	15	CSVVGGQGRADTQYF
TRBV24-1	TRBJ2-1	15	CATSEETSGSTEQFF
TRBV4-3	TRBJ1-1	15	CASSQGVWEGSEAFF
TRBV5-1	TRBJ2-4	15	CASSLGRGAKNIQYF